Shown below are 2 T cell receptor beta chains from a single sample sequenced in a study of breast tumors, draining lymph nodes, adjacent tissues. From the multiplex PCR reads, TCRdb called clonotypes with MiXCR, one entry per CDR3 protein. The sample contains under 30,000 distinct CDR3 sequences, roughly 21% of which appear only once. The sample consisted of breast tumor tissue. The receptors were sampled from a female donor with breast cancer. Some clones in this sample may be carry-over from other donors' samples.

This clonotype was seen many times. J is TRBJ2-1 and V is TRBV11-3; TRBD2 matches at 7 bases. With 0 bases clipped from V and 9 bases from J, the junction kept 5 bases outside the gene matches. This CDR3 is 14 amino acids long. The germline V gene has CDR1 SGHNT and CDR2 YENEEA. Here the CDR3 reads CASSLERERGEQFF. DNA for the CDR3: TGTGCCAGCAGCTTAGAGCGGGAGAGGGGTGAGCAGTTCTTC.

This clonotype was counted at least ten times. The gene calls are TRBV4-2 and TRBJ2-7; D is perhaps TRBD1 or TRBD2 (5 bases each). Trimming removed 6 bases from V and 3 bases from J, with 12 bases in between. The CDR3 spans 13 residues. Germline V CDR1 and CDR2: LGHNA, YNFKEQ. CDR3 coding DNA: TGTGCCAGCAGTCGGGACGGACACTACGAGCAGTACTTC. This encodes CASSRDGHYEQYF.